A single T cell receptor beta chain is shown here with its context. Which cohort a participant joined came from the clinical history participants gave. In Cohort 3, a recovered donor had either two negative PCRs, clearance, or symptom resolution. This entry is derived from a study of blood T cell repertoires in COVID-19. CDR3 size: 16 residues. Germline CDR1 reads MDHEN; CDR2 reads SYDVKM. V dropped 6 bases and J dropped 5; count of bases not matched to a gene: 16. TCRdb's table, derived via immunoSEQ multiplex PCR, lists solely in-frame clones and lacks some. The sample consists of around 390,000 clones, more than 75% of them appearing once.

The V and J genes are TRBV28 and TRBJ2-7; 7 positions match TRBD1. Sample: PBMCs or T cells enriched from blood (not recorded which). The clonotype comes from a woman aged 45-59 years who had recovered from COVID-19. The CDR3 region has the DNA TGTGCCAGCAGGCTAAGTTGGACAGGTACTAGGAACGAGCAGTACTTC. Translated, it gives CASRLSWTGTRNEQYF.